The clone carrying this T cell receptor (beta chain) was counted a few times. The data were taken from a study of early T cells in non-severe SARS-CoV-2 infection. In TCRdb, the 5' RACE reads were re-called with MiXCR into one record per CDR3 protein. The sample has under 85,000 distinct CDR3 sequences, approximately 14% seen once. The CDR3 spans 16 residues. V trimming: 6 bases; J trimming: 8 bases; junction bases outside the gene matches: 15. Germline-derived CDR1 and CDR2 are MNHEY and SMNVEV (reference sequence). Source: whole blood, taken at baseline. This receptor was identified in an adult who was a healthcare worker with PCR-confirmed SARS-CoV-2 infection or an uninfected control (not recorded which). The V call is TRBV27, the J call TRBJ1-4; 7 positions agree with TRBD1. CDR3 coding DNA: TGTGCCAGCAGCCAACGGGGCGACAGGGTGATCGAAAAACTGTTTTTT. It encodes CASSQRGDRVIEKLFF. Supplemented by reference TRBV27 and TRBJ1-4, the full variable domain reads EAQVTQNPRYLITVTGKKLTVTCSQNMNHEYMSWYRQDPGLGLRQIYYSMNVEVTDKGDVPEGYKVSRKEKRNFPLILESPSPNQTSLYFCASSQRGDRVIEKLFFGSGTQLSVL.